The 3 T cell receptor beta chains given below trace back to one sample, sequenced in a study of T-cell reconstitution after alpha-beta-depleted transplantation in children. The library targeted TCRbeta and was prepared with unique molecular identifiers. TCRdb re-called the PCR reads with MiXCR, one entry per CDR3 protein. Among 490,000 or so distinct CDR3 sequences listed, over 9.5% were seen once. The input for sequencing was PBMCs, taken before TCRalphabeta/CD19-depleted stem cell transplant. The receptors derive from a child aged 2-9 years with inherited bone marrow failure, due to receive a stem cell transplant.

This clonotype was observed many times. The chain combines TRBV5-6 with TRBJ2-3, with D perhaps TRBD1 or TRBD2 (6 bases each). Germline CDR1 is SGHDT and CDR2 is YYEEEE. With 2 bases removed from V and 1 base from J, the gap between germline ends came to 17 bases. This CDR3 region has 17 residues. CDR3 sequence reads: CASSFRDSPGGTDTQYF. The CDR3 DNA sequence: TGTGCCAGCAGCTTTCGGGACTCCCCAGGGGGCACAGATACGCAGTATTTT.

The table lists this clonotype with a few counts. This rearrangement joins TRBV10-3 to TRBJ1-5; D not certain. This CDR3 region has 15 residues. Germline lookup yields CDR1 ENHRY and CDR2 SYGVKD. The ends were cut back, 4 bases at V and 0 bases at J, with 10 bases in the middle. CDR3 protein: CAISVTGNSNQPQHF. The CDR3, as DNA: TGTGCCATCAGTGTGACGGGAAATAGCAATCAGCCCCAGCATTTT.

The chain employs TRBV5-1 and TRBJ2-5; D might be TRBD1 (6 bases). There are 17 residues in the CDR3. Deletions cut 0 bases from V and 1 base from J, with 16 bases between. Germline V gene sequence: CDR1 SGHRS, CDR2 YFSETQ. The CDR3 DNA reads TGCGCCAGCAGCTTGGAGCTGAAAAGGACAGCCCAAGAGACCCAGTACTTC. Translated, it gives CASSLELKRTAQETQYF.